This T cell receptor beta chain is drawn from a study of T cells in Graves' hyperthyroidism and ophthalmopathy. RNA transcripts gave rise to amplified TCR beta CDR3 regions. The primer set for the first-round RT-PCR of the TCR CDR3 was HTBI. TCRdb itself ran the multiplex PCR reads through MiXCR, one entry per CDR3 protein. The table shows about 580,000 distinct CDR3 sequences, with 14% occurring only once. This clonotype was seen at least ten times. Sequenced sample: blood. The receptor was derived from a woman in her twenties or thirties with Graves' hyperthyroidism that later progressed to Graves' ophthalmopathy.

In nucleotides, the CDR3 is TGTGCCAGCAGAGGAAGGGTGGTTGGTGAAAAACTGTTTTTT. It specifies CASRGRVVGEKLFF. V usage is TRBV27 and J usage is TRBJ1-4, with D unresolved. Germline values: CDR1 MNHEY, CDR2 SMNVEV (reference sequence). The CDR3 length is 14 residues. V lost 6 bases, J lost 7 bases, and 15 bases lay in between.